The rows below give T cell receptor beta chains drawn from one sample of a study of blood T cells in healthy people across ages. TCRdb itself ran the 5' RACE reads through MiXCR, one entry per CDR3 protein. This sample carries about 1.6 million distinct CDR3 sequences, about 31% of them seen once, and the ten largest clones take 11%. Sequencing was performed on blood. The receptor source for this set is a woman in her thirties in good health. Both conserved end residues are part of each CDR3. Each record gives: clone size, V gene, J gene, D gene, CDR3 DNA, CDR3 protein. A D gene is named only where the DNA matches it firmly. Expanded clones get a size class; other rows say once, few or many, or leave the size out.

>-|TRBV10-1|TRBJ1-4|-
TGCGCCAGCAGAGTGAGTGAAAAACTGTTTTTT
CASRVSEKLFF
>-|TRBV25-1|TRBJ2-1|-
TGTGCCAGCAGTGAATGGATGAGCTCCTACGATGAGCAGTTCTTC
CASSEWMSSYDEQFF
>once|TRBV27|TRBJ2-7|TRBD2
TGTGCCAGCAGTTACGGGACTAGCGCCTTTTACGAGCAGTACTTC
CASSYGTSAFYEQYF
>few|TRBV4-1|TRBJ2-7|-
TGCGCCAGCAGCCACCCCCTAGGGGATGGAAACGAGCAGTACTTC
CASSHPLGDGNEQYF
>-|TRBV7-9|TRBJ2-1|TRBD2
TGTGCCAGCAGCCTAATCAAGGTACTAGCGGGAGCCATCCCTGGTGAGCAGTTCTTC
CASSLIKVLAGAIPGEQFF
>few|TRBV28|TRBJ1-2|-
TGTGCCAGCAGCGGCCCCTATGGCTACACCTTC
CASSGPYGYTF
>few|TRBV25-1|TRBJ2-7|-
TGTGCCAGCAGTGCTATGAGCTCCTACGAGCAGTACTTC
CASSAMSSYEQYF
>few|TRBV14|TRBJ2-1|TRBD2
TGTGCCAGCAGCCGATTCACTACTAGCGTACCGGGCCATGAGCAGTTCTTC
CASSRFTTSVPGHEQFF
>-|TRBV7-2|TRBJ2-1|TRBD2
TGTGCCAGCAGCTCGAACTACGGCGGGGCGGGAGGGGAGCAGTTCTTC
CASSSNYGGAGGEQFF
>-|TRBV3-1|TRBJ2-1|-
TGTGCCAGCAGCCAAGACGTCCCCTTTCGGGGTCCTGAGCAGTTCTTC
CASSQDVPFRGPEQFF
>few|TRBV12-3/TRBV12-4|TRBJ2-3|TRBD2
TGTGCCAGCAGTCGTCAAGAGCGGGGGGGTTCAGATGCGCAGTATTTT
CASSRQERGGSDAQYF
>few|TRBV5-1|TRBJ2-3|TRBD2
TGCGCCAGCAGCCAGGGACTAGCGGGAAGGGGGTCAGATACGCAGTATTTT
CASSQGLAGRGSDTQYF
>many|TRBV20-1|TRBJ1-2|-
TGCAGTGCCCCACAGGTGGGGAACTATGGCTACACCTTC
CSAPQVGNYGYTF
>-|TRBV3-1|TRBJ2-3|TRBD1
TGTGCCAGCAGCCAGACAGGGGGGGCAGATACGCAGTATTTT
CASSQTGGADTQYF
>few|TRBV5-1|TRBJ1-1|-
TGCGCCAGCAGCTTGGCCGCCACAGGGCAAGCTTTCTTT
CASSLAATGQAFF
>-|TRBV5-1|TRBJ1-4|-
TGCGCCAGCAGCTTGAACGGGGGCTTTATTGAAAAACTGTTTTTT
CASSLNGGFIEKLFF
>few|TRBV7-3|TRBJ1-6|-
TGTGCCAGCAGCTGGGGGGGGCAGGATTCACCCCTCCACTTT
CASSWGGQDSPLHF
>many|TRBV7-2|TRBJ2-1|TRBD1
TGTGCCAGCAGCAATCGACAGGGAGTGAATGAGCAGTTCTTC
CASSNRQGVNEQFF
>few|TRBV4-1|TRBJ1-3|-
TGCGCCAGCAGCCAACCGGTGCTGAGACAGAGAAACACCATATATTTT
CASSQPVLRQRNTIYF
>once|TRBV9|TRBJ1-1|-
TGTGCCAGCAGCGCCAGGACATCCGGGACTGAAGCTTTCTTT
CASSARTSGTEAFF
>few|TRBV5-1|TRBJ2-1|TRBD2
TGCGCCAGCAGTACAACTAGCGGTTCCAATGAGCAGTTCTTC
CASSTTSGSNEQFF
>few|TRBV29-1|TRBJ2-5|-
TGCAGCGTTGAAGGAAGGGGCAGGCGAGAAAAACTCCAAGAGACCCGGTACTTC
CSVEGRGRREKLQETRYF
>few|TRBV20-1|TRBJ2-1|-
TGCAGTGCTACCAAGCCGGGACCAATACCTCTCTACAATGAGCAGTTCTTC
CSATKPGPIPLYNEQFF
>-|TRBV12-3/TRBV12-4|TRBJ1-1|-
TGTGCCAGAAGTTCGCAGATGAACACTGAAGCTTTCTTT
CARSSQMNTEAFF
>many|TRBV12-3/TRBV12-4|TRBJ2-5|-
TGTGCCAGCAGTTTTCGTTCGGCGGAGACCCAGTACTTC
CASSFRSAETQYF
>-|TRBV29-1|TRBJ1-2|-
TGCAGCGTTGAAGATCTGGGGAGGGGGAGCTATGGCTACACCTTC
CSVEDLGRGSYGYTF
>-|TRBV10-1|TRBJ2-3|-
TGCGCCAGCAGTGAGGTCCGGCAGGGCACGCAGTATTTT
CASSEVRQGTQYF
>few|TRBV27|TRBJ1-1|-
TGTGCCAGCAGTTTATCTTTAGGGGCGAACACTGAAGCTTTCTTT
CASSLSLGANTEAFF
>-|TRBV14|TRBJ1-2|-
TGTGCCAGCAGCCAAGATCGAGTCGGCTATGGCTACACCTTC
CASSQDRVGYGYTF
>few|TRBV27|TRBJ2-7|-
TGTGCCAGCAGGCGGGACACTTCCTACGAGCAGTACTTC
CASRRDTSYEQYF
>-|TRBV12-3/TRBV12-4|TRBJ1-1|-
TGTGCCAGCAGGTCCCGGGGCCCGAACACTGAAGCTTTCTTT
CASRSRGPNTEAFF
>many|TRBV11-3|TRBJ2-1|TRBD2
TGTGCCAGCAGCTTGACTAGCGGGAGTCAGAATGAGCAGTTCTTC
CASSLTSGSQNEQFF
>-|TRBV7-9|TRBJ2-5|-
TGTGCCAGCAGCCCCCGGCTTAACTTCCAAGAGACCCAGTACTTC
CASSPRLNFQETQYF
>-|TRBV4-2|TRBJ1-2|TRBD1
TGTGCCAGCAGCCAGGGCGGACAGGGGTCTTATGGCTACACCTTC
CASSQGGQGSYGYTF
>-|TRBV20-1|TRBJ2-1|TRBD2
TGCAGTGCTAGAGACCTACCGGGACTAGCACATCTTAGGCAGTTCTTC
CSARDLPGLAHLRQFF
>few|TRBV20-1|TRBJ2-7|-
TGCAGTGCTAGAGGTTTAACAGGGATCCCCTACGAGCAGTACTTC
CSARGLTGIPYEQYF
>few|TRBV29-1|TRBJ1-5|-
TGCAGCGTTGGCGGGGGAGCGGATCAGCCCCAGCATTTT
CSVGGGADQPQHF
>few|TRBV21-1|TRBJ2-5|-
TGTGCCAGCAGCAAAGGTCCGGGGCGGGAGACCCAGTACTTC
CASSKGPGRETQYF
>-|TRBV3-1|TRBJ2-5|TRBD2
TGTGCCAGCAGCCAAGTTGTACCCAGACTAGCGGGAGGTGAGACCCAGTACTTC
CASSQVVPRLAGGETQYF
>-|TRBV20-1|TRBJ2-1|-
TGCAGTGCTAGAGATCTCGGTTCTGAGCAGTTCTTC
CSARDLGSEQFF
>-|TRBV2|TRBJ1-1|-
TGTGCCAGTCAGGGTTACACTGAAGCTTTCTTT
CASQGYTEAFF
>-|TRBV28|TRBJ2-7|-
TGTGCCAGCACCGCCAGCCCGGGGGCCCGGGAGCAGTACTTC
CASTASPGAREQYF
>-|TRBV5-4|TRBJ2-6|-
TGTGCCAGCAGCTTCGGGGGAAGGAGCTCTGGGGCCAACGTCCTGACTTTC
CASSFGGRSSGANVLTF
>-|TRBV11-2|TRBJ1-2|-
TGTGCCAGCAGCTCTCTCCGGGGTTCACTTAGCAGCTACACCTTC
CASSSLRGSLSSYTF
>-|TRBV11-3|TRBJ2-1|-
TGTGCCAGCAGCTCCATCTTGGGGGGGCCGTTAGGTAACAATGAGCAGTTCTTC
CASSSILGGPLGNNEQFF
>few|TRBV29-1|TRBJ1-2|-
TGCAGCGTTGATAGCGACAGGATATCTCCCTCAAATGGCTACACCTTC
CSVDSDRISPSNGYTF
>-|TRBV28|TRBJ2-1|TRBD2
TGTGCCAGCAGAAGTCCCTCCCGGGCGGGGGGAGGCACCTACAATGAGCAGTTCTTC
CASRSPSRAGGGTYNEQFF
>few|TRBV4-1|TRBJ1-2|-
TGCGCCAGCAGCCAAGATCGGGAATACTATGGCTACACCTTC
CASSQDREYYGYTF
>-|TRBV6-5|TRBJ2-3|-
TGTGCCAGCAGAAAACCGGGCCTGAGCACAGATACGCAGTATTTT
CASRKPGLSTDTQYF
>-|TRBV7-9|TRBJ1-5|-
TGTGCCAGCGGGAGCGGATATAGCAATCAGCCCCAGCATTTT
CASGSGYSNQPQHF
>-|TRBV20-1|TRBJ2-5|-
TGCAGTGCTAGAGAATCAGGACAGAAAAAGATCCAAGAGACCCAGTACTTC
CSARESGQKKIQETQYF
>-|TRBV2|TRBJ2-7|-
TGTGCCAGCACGGGGACCACGGACAATGAGCAGTACTTC
CASTGTTDNEQYF
>-|TRBV28|TRBJ2-1|TRBD2
TGTGCCAGCAGTTTACTAGCGGGAGGGCCTATTGAGCAGTTCTTC
CASSLLAGGPIEQFF
>-|TRBV29-1|TRBJ2-7|-
TGCAGCGTGGCCACAGGACTAACTGACTACGAGCAGTACTTC
CSVATGLTDYEQYF
>-|TRBV6-1|TRBJ1-5|TRBD1
TGTGCCAGCAGTGAAGCGGACGACAGGGCTCAGCCCCAGCATTTT
CASSEADDRAQPQHF
>few|TRBV28|TRBJ2-3|TRBD2
TGTGCCAGCAGTCCACATCGACTAGCGGTCACAGATACGCAGTATTTT
CASSPHRLAVTDTQYF
>few|TRBV12-3/TRBV12-4|TRBJ2-1|-
TGTGCCAGCACCACCCATTCGTACAATGAGCAGTTCTTC
CASTTHSYNEQFF
>-|TRBV2|TRBJ2-5|-
TGTGCCAGCAGCAGTATTCGCGGGATGGGCCAAGAGACCCAGTACTTC
CASSSIRGMGQETQYF